This T cell receptor (beta chain) is from a study of identical twins. TCRdb analysed the 5' RACE reads with MiXCR anew, one entry per CDR3 protein. The sample includes some 900,000 distinct CDR3 sequences, around an eighth of them seen just once. V was pared by 5 bases and J by 5 bases, with 20 bases between. CDR3 length equals 15 residues. Germline-derived CDR1 and CDR2 are SGHRS and YFSETQ. This sample also belongs to another study, concerning yellow fever vaccine responses in identical twins.

The J gene is TRBJ2-7, the V gene TRBV5-1, with D possibly TRBD2 on 6 matching bases. Sample: PBMCs. The source of this sequence is a young woman in good health. The DNA of the CDR3 is TGCGCCAGCAGTAAAACTACTAGCCGAACCAACGAGCAGTACTTC. Amino acids: CASSKTTSRTNEQYF.